The T cell receptor (beta chain) under discussion was sequenced for a study of T cell responses to AZD1222 COVID-19 vaccine. Study as a whole: It was second doses at about 4 or about 12 weeks that were pooled.

Assay used: immunoSEQ multiplex PCR; TCRdb lists only in-frame clones, some missing. The table has 150,000 or so clones, approximately 90% seen once. Findings and caveats of the study: Donors, mostly white British, included more females; clonal diversity was possibly underestimated. Along spike, vaccine-associated CD4 TCRs were found throughout, with dominance at 160-218 and 743-854. Nearly half of spike-specific TCRs reportedly target unmutated variant regions.

In regard to this clone: Its antigen remains unidentified.

CDR1 SNHLY and CDR2 FYNNEI come from the germline V gene. The CDR3 is 14 residues long. Trimming took off 1 base at V and 4 bases at J, with 10 bases between the two ends. The origin of this receptor is an adult in good health. The sample here was peripheral blood, taken on day 0 of AZD1222 vaccination. This rearrangement joins TRBV2 to TRBJ2-5; D unclear. The DNA of the CDR3 is TGTGCCAGCAGTGAAGGGACCGTTGTAGAGACCCAGTACTTC. Residues: CASSEGTVVETQYF.